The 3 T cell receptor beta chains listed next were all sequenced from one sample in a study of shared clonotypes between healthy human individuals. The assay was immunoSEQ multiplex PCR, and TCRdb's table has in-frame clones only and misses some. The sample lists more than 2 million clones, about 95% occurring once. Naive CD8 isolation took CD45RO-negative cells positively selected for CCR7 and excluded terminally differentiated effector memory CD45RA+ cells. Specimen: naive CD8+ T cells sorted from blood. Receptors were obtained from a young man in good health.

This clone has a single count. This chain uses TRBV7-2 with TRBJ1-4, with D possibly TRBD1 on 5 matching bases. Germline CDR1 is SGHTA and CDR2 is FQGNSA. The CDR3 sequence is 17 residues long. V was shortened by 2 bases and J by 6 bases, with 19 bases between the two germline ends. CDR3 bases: TGTGCCAGCAGCTTACCGGTGGCGACCCCGGGGGATGAAAAACTGTTTTTT. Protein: CASSLPVATPGDEKLFF.

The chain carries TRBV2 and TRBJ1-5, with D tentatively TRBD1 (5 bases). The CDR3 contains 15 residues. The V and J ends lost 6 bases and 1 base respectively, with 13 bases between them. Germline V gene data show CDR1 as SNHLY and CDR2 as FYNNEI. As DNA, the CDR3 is TGTGCCAGCAGGGAGACAGTACTCAGCAATCAGCCCCAGCATTTT. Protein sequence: CASRETVLSNQPQHF. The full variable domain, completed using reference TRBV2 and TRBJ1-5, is EPEVTQTPSHQVTQMGQEVILRCVPISNHLYFYWYRQILGQKVEFLVSFYNNEISEKSEIFDDQFSVERPDGSNFTLKIRSTKLEDSAMYFCASRETVLSNQPQHFGDGTRLSIL.

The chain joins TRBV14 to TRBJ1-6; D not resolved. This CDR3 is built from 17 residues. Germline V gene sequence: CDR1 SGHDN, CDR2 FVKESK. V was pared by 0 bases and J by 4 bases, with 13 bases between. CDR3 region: CASSQDPLALYNSPLHF. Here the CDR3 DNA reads TGTGCCAGCAGCCAAGACCCCCTGGCACTTTATAATTCACCCCTCCACTTT.